What follows are 17 T cell receptor beta chains derived from one specimen sequenced in a study of blood T cell repertoires in COVID-19. Some clones are missing from TCRdb's copy, which holds only in-frame ones; the method was immunoSEQ multiplex PCR. The sample records around 230,000 clones, under 90% being singletons. Sequenced input: peripheral blood. Receptor source: a man aged 45-60 years with COVID-19, enrolled during active disease.

The chain combines TRBV19 with TRBJ1-2; 8 bases are shared with TRBD1. Germline trimming cut 4 bases from V and 2 bases from J; bases unmatched to any gene: 3. The CDR3 length is 14 residues. Germline CDR1 LNHDA, CDR2 SQIVND (reference sequence). CDR3 amino acids: CASSSRDRNYGYTF. The CDR3, as DNA: TGTGCCAGTAGTAGCCGGGACAGGAACTATGGCTACACCTTC.

The V gene is TRBV4-1, the J gene TRBJ2-2; 12 positions agree with TRBD1. The CDR3 sequence is 18 residues long. V was pared by 0 bases and J by 7 bases, with 9 bases of the junction left unmatched. In germline, CDR1 is MGHRA, CDR2 YSYEKL. The CDR3 bases are TGCGCCAGCAGCCAAGATGGGCAGGGGACAGGGGGCAACGGGGAGCTGTTTTTT. Its protein is CASSQDGQGTGGNGELFF.

This chain connects TRBV6-5 to TRBJ2-1; maybe TRBD2 (5 bases). The CDR3 runs 12 residues. Germline CDR1 is MNHEY and CDR2 is SVGAGI. V lost 5 bases to trimming and J lost 8 bases, with 10 bases between them. In nucleotides, the CDR3 is TGTGCCAGCAGTAGAACGGGGTATGAGCAGTTCTTC. Its translation: CASSRTGYEQFF.

The J gene is TRBJ2-5, the V gene TRBV7-9; 12 positions match TRBD1. The length of the CDR3 is 17 residues. V shed 1 base and J 5 bases; nucleotides not matched to a gene: 8. Germline assignment: CDR1 SEHNR and CDR2 FQNEAQ (reference sequence). The CDR3 loop is CASSLGSGQGAGETQYF. The CDR3 DNA reads TGTGCCAGCAGCTTAGGATCGGGACAGGGGGCCGGGGAGACCCAGTACTTC. Full variable domain (remainder filled in from reference TRBV7-9 and TRBJ2-5): DTGVSQNPRHKITKRGQNVTFRCDPISEHNRLYWYRQTLGQGPEFLTYFQNEAQLEKSRLLSDRFSAERPKGSFSTLEIQRTEQGDSAMYLCASSLGSGQGAGETQYFGPGTRLLVL.

The V and J genes are TRBV6-2 or TRBV6-3 and TRBJ2-3; TRBD1 might be the D (6 bases). Trimming left V 4 bases short and J 4 bases short, with 12 bases between. This CDR3 is built from 14 residues. The germline V gene encodes CDR1 MNHEY and CDR2 SVGEGT. The CDR3, as DNA: TGTGCCAGCAGTTTGGACAGAGGGGCAGATACGCAGTATTTT. Protein sequence: CASSLDRGADTQYF.

The chain recombines TRBV19 with TRBJ1-3, with 7 bases identical to TRBD1. This CDR3 region has 15 residues. Losses at the gene ends were 5 bases for V and 2 bases for J; bases not matched to a gene: 6. The germline V gene has CDR1 LNHDA and CDR2 SQIVND (reference sequence). In DNA form, the CDR3 reads TGTGCCAGTAGTTCGCGGACAGGTACTGGAAACACCATATATTTT. As protein: CASSSRTGTGNTIYF.

V gene TRBV7-2 combines with J gene TRBJ2-1; no clear D. Germline CDR1 is SGHTA and CDR2 is FQGNSA. The CDR3 extends over 13 amino acids. V was cut by 1 base and J by 16 bases, with 17 bases left in between. CDR3 sequence: CASSLGRQPPFFF. The CDR3 coding sequence is TGTGCCAGCAGCTTAGGGCGACAACCGCCCTTCTTCTTC. Variable domain in full (rest from reference TRBV7-2 and TRBJ2-1): GAGVSQSPSNKVTEKGKDVELRCDPISGHTALYWYRQSLGQGLEFLIYFQGNSAPDKSGLPSDRFSAERTGGSVSTLTIQRTQQEDSAVYLCASSLGRQPPFFFGPGTRLTVL.

V gene TRBV10-2 combines with J gene TRBJ1-5; tentative D call: TRBD1 (5 bases). The CDR3 has 13 residues. The germline gives CDR1 WSHSY, CDR2 SAAADI. The germline V and J ends were trimmed by 5 bases and 6 bases, with 11 bases remaining between them. CDR3 loop: CASSRGEGQPQHF. DNA for the CDR3: TGCGCCAGCAGTAGAGGGGAGGGTCAGCCCCAGCATTTT.

A word on this clone: A junction end diverges from the germline sequence, so it may reflect a read error. J is TRBJ2-1 and V is TRBV5-4, with 10 bases fitting TRBD1. The CDR3 consists of 13 residues. In germline, CDR1 is SGHNT, CDR2 YYREEE (reference sequence). The CDR3 loop is CASSFDRGPIWIF. The CDR3, as DNA: TGTGCCAGCAGCTTCGACAGGGGGCCTATTTGGATCTTC.

The V gene is TRBV16, the J gene TRBJ1-5, with 7 bases fitting TRBD1. The ends lost 5 bases at V and 0 bases at J; junction bases unmatched: 4. Germline CDR1 reads KGHSY; CDR2 reads FQNENV. The CDR3 runs to 15 residues. CDR3 nucleotide sequence: TGTGCCAGCAGCTCGGGGACAGATAGCAATCAGCCCCAGCATTTT. It translates to CASSSGTDSNQPQHF.

The chain's CDR3 is CASSHTDRGLRGGELFF. CDR3 nucleotides: TGCGCCAGCAGCCATACCGACAGGGGGCTAAGAGGCGGGGAGCTGTTTTTT. The rearrangement joins TRBV4-1 to TRBJ2-2, with 10 nucleotides matching TRBD1. Per germline, CDR1 MGHRA and CDR2 YSYEKL. This CDR3 comprises 17 residues. The V segment lost 3 bases and the J segment 7 bases; nucleotides outside the gene matches: 11.

V is TRBV28 and J is TRBJ2-1, with 10 bases identical to TRBD1. Germline lookup yields CDR1 MDHEN and CDR2 SYDVKM. The CDR3 runs to 18 residues. J lost 7 bases, V lost 4 bases, and 16 bases had no gene match. The CDR3 loop is CASSSSSPDRGRRNEQFF. CDR3 nucleotides: TGTGCCAGCAGTTCCTCATCCCCCGACAGGGGGCGTCGGAATGAGCAGTTCTTC.

The J gene is TRBJ1-1, the V gene TRBV7-6; 8 bases agree with TRBD1. The germline V gene encodes CDR1 SGHVS and CDR2 FNYEAQ. The trim removed 1 base at V and 7 bases at J, leaving 5 bases unmatched. The CDR3 is made up of 14 amino acids. In DNA form, the CDR3 reads TGTGCCAGCAGCTTAGACCAGGGGGCGATTGAAGCTTTCTTT. Translation gives CASSLDQGAIEAFF.

The V call is TRBV7-2, the J call TRBJ2-2, with TRBD1 identical over 10 bases. Trimming removed 5 bases from V and 3 bases from J; junction bases left unmatched: 6. CDR1 SGHTA and CDR2 FQGNSA come from the germline V gene. This CDR3 is built from 16 residues. CDR3 amino acids: CASSIRQGADTGELFF. CDR3 bases: TGTGCCAGCAGCATTAGACAGGGGGCGGACACCGGGGAGCTGTTTTTT.

This clone has more than one count but fewer than ten. This rearrangement joins TRBV5-1 to TRBJ2-1; D is perhaps TRBD2 (5 bases). The CDR3 has 16 amino acids. CDR1 is SGHRS, CDR2 YFSETQ, per germline. The germline V and J ends were trimmed by 4 bases and 6 bases, with 20 bases remaining between them. CDR3 nucleotides: TGCGCCAGCAGCCTAGTAGCGCAACGACGGGGCAATGAGCAGTTCTTC. Protein sequence: CASSLVAQRRGNEQFF.

This clone is a singleton in its sample. The chain is built from TRBV7-3 and TRBJ1-1; a possible D gene is TRBD1 (5 bases). Trimming stripped 1 base from V and 4 bases from J, with 7 bases between. This CDR3 is 13 amino acids long. The germline V gene encodes CDR1 SGHTA and CDR2 FQGTGA. The CDR3 DNA is TGTGCCAGCAGCTTAATGGGGGGCACTGAAGCTTTCTTT. Translating it yields CASSLMGGTEAFF.

V is TRBV4-3 and J is TRBJ2-2, with 9 bases matching TRBD2. V shed 0 bases, J shed 7 bases, and the junction held 6 bases outside the gene matches. CDR1 is LGHNA and CDR2 is YSLEER in the germline V gene. This CDR3 is built from 16 residues. The CDR3 sequence: CASSQDSLAGIGELFF. The DNA for the CDR3 is TGCGCCAGCAGCCAAGATTCCCTAGCGGGGATCGGGGAGCTGTTTTTT.